Below, 18 T cell receptor beta chains from the same sample are listed, as sequenced in a study of molecular identifiers for immune sequencing clone quantification. TCRdb analysed the PCR reads with MiXCR anew, one entry per CDR3 protein. The table has over 600,000 distinct CDR3 sequences, nearly 20% seen once; the top ten hold about 0.9%. The sample comprised naive CD8+ T cells from blood, with Jurkat cell RNA spiked in. The subset here: FACS-sorted CD8+CD4-CCR7+CD45RA+ naive T cells. Every receptor here comes from a human donor in good health. Some libraries in this study had Jurkat cell RNA spiked in.

This clonotype came up a few times. J is TRBJ2-5 and V is TRBV25-1; 7 nucleotides align to TRBD2. The CDR3 consists of 15 residues. V lost 2 bases to trimming and J lost 5 bases; unmatched junction nucleotides: 8. The germline V gene has CDR1 MGHDK and CDR2 SYGVNS. The CDR3 spells CASSEIPSGEETQYF. The DNA of the CDR3 is TGTGCCAGCAGTGAAATACCTAGCGGAGAGGAGACCCAGTACTTC.

There are many counts of this clonotype. The chain recombines TRBV20-1 with TRBJ2-5; a weak D match, TRBD2 (6 bases). The CDR3 has 14 residues. The V gene's germline CDR1 is DFQATT and CDR2 SNEGSKA (reference sequence). V shed 2 bases and J shed 5 bases, with 15 bases lying between them. CDR3 protein: CSARPVGGGETQYF. As DNA, the CDR3 is TGCAGTGCTAGACCCGTGGGAGGCGGGGAGACCCAGTACTTC.

The chain has TRBV6-2 or TRBV6-3 and TRBJ2-1, with a possible D match to TRBD2 (5 bases). Trimming stripped 3 bases from V and 3 bases from J, with 6 bases between. Germline V CDR1 and CDR2: MNHEY, SVGEGT. There are 13 residues in the CDR3. The CDR3 sequence: CASSYRDYNEQFF. Here the CDR3 DNA reads TGTGCCAGCAGTTATCGGGACTACAATGAGCAGTTCTTC.

CDR3 residues: CASSHPIGNTEAFF. The CDR3 nucleotides are TGTGCCAGCAGTCACCCGATAGGGAACACTGAAGCTTTCTTT. The rearrangement links TRBV6-2 or TRBV6-3 to TRBJ1-1; D gene ambiguous. Between the trimmed V and J ends, which lost 5 bases and 1 base, there was a span of 11 bases. Germline CDR1 and CDR2: MNHEY and SVGEGT. There are 14 residues in the CDR3.

Note on this clonotype: With a much larger clone just one base away, this may be a read error. The chain has TRBV12-5 and TRBJ1-1, with D perhaps TRBD1 (5 bases). This CDR3 is built from 14 residues. Germline CDR1 and CDR2: LGHNT and FRNRAP. The V end lost 2 bases, the J end lost 2 bases, and 9 bases lay between the germline ends. CDR3 region: CASGLWGSNTEAFF. CDR3 coding DNA: TGTGCTAGTGGTTTGTGGGGCAGTAACACTGAAGCTTTCTTT.

There are many counts of this clonotype. The chain employs TRBV7-9 and TRBJ2-3; possible D gene TRBD2, 5 bases. The germline gives CDR1 SEHNR, CDR2 FQNEAQ (reference sequence). Trimming cost V 6 bases and J 1 base, with 5 bases left between them. This CDR3 is built from 12 residues. The CDR3 is CASRRGTDTQYF. CDR3 coding DNA: TGTGCCAGCAGGAGGGGCACAGATACGCAGTATTTT.

This clonotype has a count of ten or more. This chain uses TRBV5-1 with TRBJ2-1; D perhaps matches TRBD2 (7 bases). Trimming cost V 2 bases and J 8 bases, with 14 bases left between them. CDR3 length equals 14 residues. The germline CDR1 and CDR2 sequences are SGHRS and YFSETQ. CDR3 loop: CASSLLGGQDEQFF. The CDR3, as DNA: TGCGCCAGCAGCTTATTGGGGGGGCAGGATGAGCAGTTCTTC.

The sample holds a few counts of this clonotype. This rearrangement joins TRBV20-1 to TRBJ1-5, with D possibly TRBD1 on 6 matching bases. Trimming cost V 1 base and J 7 bases, with 20 bases left between them. From germline, CDR1 is DFQATT and CDR2 SNEGSKA (reference sequence). The CDR3 length is 16 residues. CDR3 nucleotides: TGCAGTGCTAGAGTCCACTTGGGGGGCGCGGGACAGCCCCAGCATTTT. Protein product: CSARVHLGGAGQPQHF.

Notes on this clonotype: Since a much larger clone is just one base distant, this may be a read error. DNA for the CDR3: TGCAGTGCTAGTGACGGGGGAAGTGAGGAGCAGTACTTC. Its protein product is CSASDGGSEEQYF. This chain links TRBV20-1 with TRBJ2-7, with D possibly being TRBD2 (6 bases). Germline V gene data show CDR1 as DFQATT and CDR2 as SNEGSKA (reference sequence). Trimming stripped 3 bases from V and 7 bases from J, with 16 bases between. This CDR3 spans 13 amino acids.

This clonotype has a count of ten or more. The CDR3 loop reads CASSLPSAGTGELFF. The DNA of the CDR3 is TGTGCCAGCAGCTTACCTTCCGCGGGTACCGGGGAGCTGTTTTTT. The chain carries TRBV7-9 and TRBJ2-2, with D tentatively TRBD2 (5 bases). This CDR3 is built from 15 residues. CDR1 is SEHNR and CDR2 is FQNEAQ in the germline V gene (reference sequence). V gave up 2 bases and J gave up 5 bases, with 12 bases separating them.

This clonotype was seen many times. The DNA for the CDR3 is TGTGCCAGCAGTTCATCCCAGCGGGGGAGGGCCACAGATACGCAGTATTTT. This codes for CASSSSQRGRATDTQYF. The rearrangement links TRBV12-3 or TRBV12-4 to TRBJ2-3; TRBD2 matches 8 bases. The CDR3 spans 17 residues. Trimming at V came to 4 bases and at J to 2 bases, leaving 11 bases not matched to a gene.

Turning to this clonotype: A read error is possible here, since a much larger clone lies one base away. The chain recombines TRBV6-5 with TRBJ1-1; unclear D gene. CDR1 and CDR2 from the germline V gene are MNHEY and SVGAGI. V was clipped by 6 bases and J by 7 bases, with 15 bases between them. The CDR3 has 13 residues. This CDR3 is CASSHRPHDEAFF. The CDR3 region has the DNA TGTGCCAGCAGCCACAGACCGCATGATGAAGCTTTCTTT.

Note on this clonotype: It may be a read error: a sequence one base away is much more abundant. CDR3 in DNA: TGTGCCAGCAGCCCCAAGGGGGCGAATCCTGGGTACGAGCAGTACTTC. Translating it yields CASSPKGANPGYEQYF. J is TRBJ2-7 and V is TRBV27; 7 bases agree with TRBD1. Germline lookup yields CDR1 MNHEY and CDR2 SMNVEV (reference sequence). The V gene end was trimmed by 6 bases and the J gene end by 4 bases; junction bases not matched to a gene: 15. The CDR3 has 16 residues.

The V call is TRBV6-1, the J call TRBJ1-4, with 9 positions matching TRBD1. CDR1 and CDR2 from the germline V gene are MNHNS and SASEGT. V was pared by 2 bases and J by 4 bases, with 2 bases of the junction left unmatched. The CDR3 totals 15 residues. DNA for the CDR3: TGTGCCAGCAGTGAATCGGGACAGGGTAATGAAAAACTGTTTTTT. Its protein product is CASSESGQGNEKLFF.

Worth noting for this clonotype: The CDR3 carries no conserved terminal phenylalanine or tryptophan, so it likely arises from a read error. This chain joins TRBV5-3 and TRBJ2-5; no definite D call. TRBV5-3 is designated an ORF whose function remains uncertain. This CDR3 contains 13 residues. For the CDR3, the DNA is TGTGCCAGCAGCTTGGGTGAGCAAGAGACCCAGTACCTC. Protein product: CASSLGEQETQYL.

This clonotype appeared many times. The V and J genes are TRBV7-9 and TRBJ2-1; no firm D call. The CDR3 has 12 residues. The V gene's germline CDR1 is SEHNR and CDR2 FQNEAQ (reference sequence). V dropped 4 bases and J dropped 6 bases, with 7 bases sitting between them. The CDR3 loop reads CASSSHSNEQFF. The DNA for the CDR3 is TGTGCCAGCAGCTCCCATTCCAATGAGCAGTTCTTC.

This clonotype was recorded many times. The rearrangement links TRBV20-1 to TRBJ2-7, with 9 bases that match TRBD2. CDR1 is DFQATT and CDR2 is SNEGSKA in the germline V gene (reference sequence). V lost 0 bases to trimming and J lost 4 bases; unmatched junction nucleotides: 7. The length of the CDR3 is 15 residues. DNA of the CDR3: TGCAGTGCTAGAGAGGAAGCTAGCGGGACTTACGAGCAGTACTTC. Encoded protein: CSAREEASGTYEQYF.

This clonotype was counted ten times or more. This rearrangement joins TRBV7-9 to TRBJ1-5; 8 nucleotides agree with TRBD1. The CDR3 loop spans 16 amino acids. J was trimmed by 2 bases and V by 5 bases; bases with no gene match: 8. The germline V gene encodes CDR1 SEHNR and CDR2 FQNEAQ (reference sequence). The CDR3 bases are TGTGCCAGCAGCGAAGACAGGGGAAAAGGCAATCAGCCCCAGCATTTT. Residues: CASSEDRGKGNQPQHF.